The sample holds one count of the clone carrying this T cell receptor beta chain. Its specificity is unknown. This sample stems from a study of T cell responses to AZD1222 COVID-19 vaccine. Across the whole study: Researchers grouped second doses given at about 4 or about 12 weeks into one pool. Study-wide results and limits: Females made up more of the donors, who were largely white British, and clonal diversity may have come out too low. Sampling that yielded the repertoires occurred only after the peak T cell response.

Produced via immunoSEQ multiplex PCR; TCRdb's table is partial and in-frame only. The table includes about 150,000 clones, roughly 90% detected once. The clonotype was recovered from an adult in good health. This sample comprised peripheral blood, obtained on day 0 of AZD1222 vaccination.

The CDR3: CASGSGAGNQPQHF. CDR3 nucleotide sequence: TGTGCCAGCGGGTCGGGGGCCGGCAATCAGCCCCAGCATTTT. The rearrangement links TRBV2 to TRBJ1-5; TRBD1 might be the D (6 bases). This CDR3 has 14 residues. V was trimmed by 8 bases and J by 2 bases, leaving 13 bases between them. Germline V gene lookup returns CDR1 SNHLY and CDR2 FYNNEI.